These 27 T cell receptor beta chains share one sample of origin, sequenced in a study of CD8 T cells in ankylosing spondylitis. General study findings and limits: For ankylosing spondylitis blood, a TCR beta motif of seven to nine highly homologous variants appeared characteristic.

A single record per CDR3 protein comes from TCRdb applying MiXCR to the 5' RACE reads. The table includes almost 400,000 distinct CDR3 sequences, about 20% detected once. No antigen has been identified for these receptors. The material sequenced was blood, either unsorted or a sorted T cell fraction (not recorded which). These receptors were taken from a male donor with ankylosing spondylitis.

The gene calls are TRBV24-1 and TRBJ1-5, with D unresolved. Germline CDR1 KGHDR, CDR2 SFDVKD. The ends were cut back, 5 bases at V and 1 base at J, with 5 bases in the middle. This CDR3 contains 13 residues. CDR3 region: CATSGGSNQPQHF. The CDR3 coding sequence is TGTGCCACCAGTGGGGGAAGCAATCAGCCCCAGCATTTT.

There are a few counts of this clonotype. This chain uses TRBV11-2 with TRBJ2-2; 10 bases align to TRBD2. This CDR3 has 20 amino acids. CDR1 and CDR2 from the germline V gene are SGHAT and FQNNGV. V trimming: 1 base; J trimming: 1 base; junction bases outside the gene matches: 12. The CDR3 region is CASSLVSGFRLAGNTGELFF. In DNA, the CDR3 is TGTGCCAGCAGCTTAGTTAGCGGGTTTCGACTAGCGGGGAACACCGGGGAGCTGTTTTTT. The whole variable domain, remainder taken from reference TRBV11-2 and TRBJ2-2, is EAGVAQSPRYKIIEKRQSVAFWCNPISGHATLYWYQQILGQGPKLLIQFQNNGVVDDSQLPKDRFSAERLKGVDSTLKIQPAKLEDSAVYLCASSLVSGFRLAGNTGELFFGEGSRLTVL.

In its sample, this clonotype was seen a few times. CDR3 residues: CASSLETSGKYEQYF. The CDR3 region has the DNA TGTGCCAGCAGCTTAGAAACTAGCGGGAAGTACGAGCAGTACTTC. The chain joins TRBV11-3 to TRBJ2-7; 10 bases line up with TRBD2. CDR3 length equals 15 residues. Germline CDR1 reads SGHNT; CDR2 reads YENEEA. J was trimmed by 4 bases and V by 0 bases; bases with no gene match: 3.

This clonotype was counted a few times. The V gene is TRBV6-1, the J gene TRBJ1-1, with D possibly TRBD1 on 5 matching bases. CDR1 and CDR2 from the germline V gene are MNHNS and SASEGT. CDR3 length: 13 amino acids. The V and J ends lost 3 bases and 5 bases respectively, with 10 bases between them. CDR3 sequence: CASSELRGTEAFF. The CDR3 region has the DNA TGTGCCAGCAGTGAGCTGCGGGGGACTGAAGCTTTCTTT.

The chain recombines TRBV24-1 with TRBJ2-7, with 12 bases matching TRBD2. V lost 4 bases, J lost 4 bases, and 4 bases stayed unmatched. The CDR3 contains 15 residues. Per the germline V gene, CDR1 is KGHDR and CDR2 is SFDVKD. CDR3 in DNA: TGTGCCACCAGTGACCGGACTAGCGGGAATTACGAGCAGTACTTC. Its protein product is CATSDRTSGNYEQYF.

This clonotype occurred a few times. V is TRBV7-8 and J is TRBJ2-7; 11 positions agree with TRBD2. The CDR3 runs 17 residues. The germline CDR1 and CDR2 sequences are SGHVS and FQNEAQ. Trimming cost V 3 bases and J 2 bases; bases outside gene matches: 9. CDR3 nucleotides: TGTGCCAGCAGCTTGACGCCGGGACTAGCGGACACCTACGAGCAGTACTTC. This codes for CASSLTPGLADTYEQYF. Together with reference TRBV7-8 and TRBJ2-7, the CDR3 gives the full variable domain: GAGVSQSPRYKVAKRGQDVALRCDPISGHVSLFWYQQALGQGPEFLTYFQNEAQLDKSGLPSDRFFAERPEGSVSTLKIQRTQQEDSAVYLCASSLTPGLADTYEQYFGPGTRLTVT.

This clonotype has more than one count but fewer than ten. An end of the junction differs from the germline gene, which may be a read error. V gene TRBV7-7 combines with J gene TRBJ2-1, with TRBD1 as a possible D gene (6 bases). The CDR3 contains 13 residues. Germline CDR1 and CDR2: SSHAT and FNYEAQ (reference sequence). CDR3 DNA sequence: TGTGCTAGCAGCTTATCACAGGGTGGAGAGCAGTTCTTC. Protein product: CASSLSQGGEQFF.

V is TRBV5-1 and J is TRBJ2-7; 10 nucleotides agree with TRBD1. V shed 4 bases, J shed 3 bases, and the junction held 10 bases outside the gene matches. The V gene's germline CDR1 is SGHRS and CDR2 YFSETQ. The CDR3 is 16 residues long. CDR3 in DNA: TGCGCCAGCAGCATTAGGGACAGGGGTCAAATCTACGAGCAGTACTTC. Protein: CASSIRDRGQIYEQYF.

This chain joins TRBV27 and TRBJ1-1; D is possibly TRBD1 (6 bases). This CDR3 has 14 residues. Germline V CDR1 and CDR2: MNHEY, SMNVEV (reference sequence). Trimming pared 5 bases from V and 3 bases from J, leaving 13 bases between. CDR3 sequence: CASSLVWTDTEAFF. In DNA form, the CDR3 reads TGTGCCAGCAGTCTAGTCTGGACAGACACTGAAGCTTTCTTT.

This clonotype was seen only a few times. The chain is built from TRBV18 and TRBJ2-5, with D perhaps given as TRBD1 or TRBD2 (5 bases each). The germline V gene has CDR1 KGHSH and CDR2 LQKENI. This CDR3 region has 13 residues. Trimming cost V 3 bases and J 4 bases, with 9 bases left between them. CDR3 region: CASSPGTRETQYF. The DNA for the CDR3 is TGTGCCAGCTCACCTGGGACCAGAGAGACCCAGTACTTC.

In this sample, this clonotype turned up a few times. The CDR3: CSAAWDQPQHF. Written as DNA, the CDR3 is TGCAGTGCGGCGTGGGATCAGCCCCAGCATTTT. This chain joins TRBV20-1 and TRBJ1-5; D remains ambiguous. The CDR3 sequence is 11 residues long. Trimming pared 6 bases from V and 5 bases from J, leaving 8 bases between. In germline, CDR1 is DFQATT, CDR2 SNEGSKA (reference sequence).

This clonotype was found a few times. The CDR3, as DNA: TGTGCCAGCTCACCAATCCTAGCGGGCTACAATGAGCAGTTCTTC. Its protein product is CASSPILAGYNEQFF. V is TRBV18 and J is TRBJ2-1; 8 nucleotides line up with TRBD2. V trimming: 2 bases; J trimming: 3 bases; junction bases outside the gene matches: 3. The CDR3 spans 15 residues. Germline loops: CDR1 KGHSH, CDR2 LQKENI.

V and J are TRBV2 and TRBJ2-5; 8 bases line up with TRBD2. Germline V gives CDR1 SNHLY, CDR2 FYNNEI. The CDR3 is 15 residues long. V was clipped by 2 bases and J by 5 bases; unmatched bases: 7. CDR3 in amino acids: CASSELAGGGETQYF. CDR3 sequence (DNA): TGTGCCAGCAGTGAACTTGCGGGAGGCGGTGAGACCCAGTACTTC.

This clonotype was seen a few times. The V and J genes are TRBV19 and TRBJ2-1; 7 nucleotides align to TRBD2. The CDR3 spans 17 residues. Per the germline V gene, CDR1 is LNHDA and CDR2 is SQIVND (reference sequence). V lost 3 bases, J lost 8 bases, and 16 bases stayed unmatched. CDR3 in amino acids: CASSMRERGSMIDEQFF. In nucleotides, the CDR3 is TGTGCCAGTAGTATGAGGGAGCGCGGGAGCATGATCGATGAGCAGTTCTTC. The full variable domain, in which reference TRBV19 and TRBJ2-1 provide the parts outside the CDR3, is DGGITQSPKYLFRKEGQNVTLSCEQNLNHDAMYWYRQDPGQGLRLIYYSQIVNDFQKGDIAEGYSVSREKKESFPLTVTSAQKNPTAFYLCASSMRERGSMIDEQFFGPGTRLTVL.

This clonotype was recorded a few times. This sequence joins TRBV7-2 and TRBJ2-7; either TRBD1 or TRBD2 may supply D (5 bases each). Deletions cut 1 base from V and 7 bases from J, with 14 bases between. The CDR3 extends over 14 amino acids. Germline V gene lookup returns CDR1 SGHTA and CDR2 FQGNSA. The CDR3 is CASSLGRSGREQYF. In DNA form, the CDR3 reads TGTGCCAGCAGCTTAGGACGGTCAGGGAGAGAGCAGTACTTC.

The V and J genes are TRBV29-1 and TRBJ1-2, with TRBD1 matching over 7 bases. CDR3 length equals 13 residues. V lost 7 bases and J lost 8; bases outside the gene matches: 13. In germline, CDR1 is SQVTM, CDR2 ANQGSEA. The CDR3 reads CSARQGGGEGYTF. In DNA form, the CDR3 reads TGCAGCGCAAGACAGGGCGGAGGAGAGGGCTACACCTTC.

This clonotype was counted a few times. V and J are TRBV9 and TRBJ2-7, with TRBD1 matching over 7 bases. Germline V gene sequence: CDR1 SGDLS, CDR2 YYNGEE. This CDR3 is 18 amino acids long. Losses at the gene ends were 3 bases for V and 5 bases for J; bases not matched to a gene: 20. CDR3 sequence: CASSEGSTGVFRDDEQYF. The CDR3 bases are TGTGCCAGCAGCGAGGGGAGTACAGGGGTATTCCGGGATGACGAGCAGTACTTC.

This chain joins TRBV6-1 and TRBJ1-2, with 7 bases matching TRBD1. CDR3 size: 14 residues. Germline-derived CDR1 and CDR2 are MNHNS and SASEGT. V dropped 10 bases and J dropped 2; count of bases not matched to a gene: 10. As DNA, the CDR3 is TGTGCCACACCTGTTCCCAGGGGGAACTATGGCTACACCTTC. Protein sequence: CATPVPRGNYGYTF.

This clonotype was counted between two and nine times. The rearrangement joins TRBV5-1 to TRBJ1-1; 9 nucleotides match TRBD1. The CDR3 sequence is 15 residues long. CDR1 SGHRS and CDR2 YFSETQ come from the germline V gene. With 2 bases clipped from V and 3 bases from J, the junction kept 5 bases outside the gene matches. Here the CDR3 DNA reads TGCGCCAGCAGCTTTGGGGACAGGGCCTACACTGAAGCTTTCTTT. It encodes CASSFGDRAYTEAFF.

The gene calls are TRBV28 and TRBJ1-5; unclear D gene. The CDR3 runs to 13 residues. Germline V gene lookup returns CDR1 MDHEN and CDR2 SYDVKM. V lost 4 bases to trimming and J lost 3 bases, with 7 bases between them. This CDR3 is CASSWANNQPQHF. Written as DNA, the CDR3 is TGTGCCAGCAGTTGGGCGAACAATCAGCCCCAGCATTTT.

V usage is TRBV3-1 and J usage is TRBJ1-1; D not certain. Trimming removed 1 base from V and 11 bases from J, with 14 bases in between. The CDR3 spans 13 residues. Germline V gene lookup returns CDR1 LGHDT and CDR2 YNNKEL (reference sequence). This CDR3 reads CASSQGPQREAFF. CDR3 DNA sequence: TGTGCCAGCAGCCAAGGCCCCCAGCGAGAGGCTTTCTTT.

This clonotype was observed a handful of times. The V gene is TRBV12-3 or TRBV12-4, the J gene TRBJ1-5; D gene uncertain. The CDR3 totals 13 residues. V was pared by 1 base and J by 6 bases, with 7 bases between. The CDR3 loop reads CASSLGVGQPQHF. The DNA for the CDR3 is TGTGCCAGCAGTTTAGGTGTAGGTCAGCCCCAGCATTTT.

The chain recombines TRBV27 with TRBJ1-6, with unresolved D. Germline assignment: CDR1 MNHEY and CDR2 SMNVEV (reference sequence). This CDR3 comprises 13 residues. Trimming took 2 bases from V and 10 from J, leaving 9 bases between them. In nucleotides, the CDR3 is TGTGCCAGCAGTTTAAGGAGAGAATCACCCCTCCACTTT. This codes for CASSLRRESPLHF.

The rearrangement links TRBV14 to TRBJ1-2, with TRBD1 as a possible D gene (5 bases). Trimming took 1 base from V and 7 from J, leaving 10 bases between them. This CDR3 spans 13 amino acids. Germline loops: CDR1 SGHDN, CDR2 FVKESK. The CDR3 bases are TGTGCCAGCAGCCAAGTTCAGGGATCTGGCTACACCTTC. It codes for CASSQVQGSGYTF.

This clonotype was seen only a few times. The chain couples TRBV2 to TRBJ1-6; D unresolved. The V end lost 1 base, the J end lost 5 bases, and 6 bases lay between the germline ends. The CDR3 loop spans 14 amino acids. Germline lookup yields CDR1 SNHLY and CDR2 FYNNEI. The CDR3 nucleotides are TGTGCCAGCAGTGAAGGCAAGGATAATTCACCCCTCCACTTT. As protein: CASSEGKDNSPLHF.

This clonotype was recorded a few times. This chain connects TRBV6-1 to TRBJ2-1; possible D gene TRBD2, 7 bases. This CDR3 region has 14 residues. Germline V gene sequence: CDR1 MNHNS, CDR2 SASEGT. Trimming left V 6 bases short and J 10 bases short, with 19 bases between. CDR3 nucleotide sequence: TGTGCCAGCAGCCAGCGTGGGGGGGCCGGGGAGCAGTTCTTC. Encoded protein: CASSQRGGAGEQFF.

This clonotype was seen a handful of times. V usage is TRBV4-2 and J usage is TRBJ2-1, with TRBD2 matching over 13 bases. Germline V gene lookup returns CDR1 LGHNA and CDR2 YNFKEQ. CDR3 length: 18 residues. V dropped 3 bases and J dropped 1; count of bases not matched to a gene: 6. This CDR3 is CASSQGTSGMISYNEQFF. In DNA, the CDR3 is TGTGCCAGCAGCCAGGGGACTAGCGGGATGATTTCCTACAATGAGCAGTTCTTC.